Included here is one T cell receptor (beta chain) sequence, with context. This table comes from immunoSEQ multiplex PCR, and its TCRdb copy is limited to in-frame clones, with some not included. This table has about 77,000 clones, approximately 90% appearing once. These data come from a study of T cell changes during pregnancy in multiple sclerosis. The ends were cut back, 2 bases at V and 7 bases at J, with 11 bases in the middle. The V gene's germline CDR1 is SGHAT and CDR2 FQNNGV. CDR3 length: 13 residues. This TCR derives from a female donor with multiple sclerosis, enrolled in a pregnancy study. The sample consisted of peripheral blood, taken before pregnancy. The J gene is TRBJ1-1, the V gene TRBV11-2; TRBD1 is a possible D gene (6 bases). The CDR3 DNA reads as TGTGCCAGCAGCTTATGGACAGAAGATGAAGCTTTCTTT. Residues: CASSLWTEDEAFF.